This entry lists 26 T cell receptor beta chains sequenced from one sample in a study of T cell clonality in common variable immunodeficiency. The method was immunoSEQ multiplex PCR; TCRdb's version includes in-frame clones alone and lacks a portion of them. Recorded here are about 47,000 clones, none singletons. Material: peripheral blood mononuclear cells. The receptors originated from a person aged 18-70 years in good health.

This clone was seen at least ten times. Read coverage stops 3 residues before the CDR3 terminus; the germline J gene supplies the remainder. The chain couples TRBV5-1 to TRBJ2-7; tentatively, D is TRBD2 (6 bases). This CDR3 contains 14 residues. Per germline, CDR1 SGHRS and CDR2 YFSETQ. V was clipped by 4 bases and J by 5 bases, with 16 bases between them. CDR3: CASSVSGVINEQYF. The CDR3 DNA, read in part, is TGCGCCAGCAGCGTCTCGGGGGTAATCAACGAG.

For this clone: The DNA ends 3 residues before the CDR3 does, and the rest of the CDR3 is filled in from the germline J gene. J is TRBJ2-5 and V is TRBV6-4; 7 bases fit TRBD2. J lost 4 bases, V lost 5 bases, and 4 bases had no gene match. Per germline, CDR1 MRHNA and CDR2 SNTAGT. This CDR3 is built from 13 residues. CDR3 sequence reads: CASSSGEGETQYF. The DNA read from the CDR3 is TGTGCCAGCAGTAGCGGGGAGGGAGAGACC.

The table lists this clone with many counts. Sequencing ends 3 residues short of the CDR3 end; the germline J gene provides the rest. This chain connects TRBV6-4 to TRBJ2-1; 10 bases are shared with TRBD2. Germline-derived CDR1 and CDR2 are MRHNA and SNTAGT. The CDR3 has 13 amino acids. V lost 11 bases to trimming and J lost 5 bases; unmatched junction nucleotides: 6. CDR3 bases read: TGTGCCGGGGGGACTAGCGTAAACAATGAG. Amino acid sequence: CAGGTSVNNE. From start to end, the CDR3 is CAGGTSVNNEQFF.

To note about this clone: The read ends 3 residues before the CDR3 terminus; that terminus is restored from the germline J gene. The chain is built from TRBV7-9 and TRBJ2-5; a weak D match, TRBD2 (6 bases). CDR1 and CDR2 (germline): SEHNR, FQNEAQ (reference sequence). The CDR3 has 14 amino acids. The CDR3 spells CASSFQGGTDTQYF. The covered CDR3 bases are TGTGCCAGCAGCTTTCAGGGAGGAACAGATACC.

In this sample, this clone turned up a few times. The CDR3 end lies 3 residues beyond the end of the read and is filled in from the germline J gene. The chain couples TRBV20-1 to TRBJ1-2; TRBD1 agrees at 11 bases. Germline-derived CDR1 and CDR2 are DFQATT and SNEGSKA (reference sequence). The CDR3 spans 13 residues. With 6 bases clipped from V and 7 bases from J, the junction kept 7 bases outside the gene matches. CDR3 in amino acids: CSATDRGPGGYTF. The CDR3 DNA, read in part, is TGCAGTGCCACGGACAGGGGGCCTGGTGGC.

This clone came up many times. Read coverage stops 3 residues before the CDR3 terminus; the germline J gene supplies the remainder. V gene TRBV6-1 combines with J gene TRBJ2-2; 7 nucleotides align to TRBD2. This CDR3 region has 14 residues. Germline V CDR1 and CDR2: MNHNS, SASEGT. The trim removed 2 bases at V and 9 bases at J, leaving 6 bases unmatched. CDR3 DNA (partial): TGTGCCAGCAGTGAAATGGCTAGCGGTTGGGAG. Translating gives CASSEMASGWE. The whole CDR3 protein reads CASSEMASGWELFF.

This clone occurred many times. The observed sequence ends 3 residues before the CDR3 terminus, with the missing tail filled in from the germline J gene. The rearrangement uses TRBV30 and TRBJ2-7; 8 bases are shared with TRBD1. Germline V gives CDR1 GTSNPN, CDR2 SVGIG (reference sequence). V lost 7 bases, J lost 4 bases, and 15 bases stayed unmatched. This CDR3 spans 15 amino acids. The part of the CDR3 DNA that was read is TGTGCCTTTTCAGTCCCGGGACAGGTCAGGTACGAG. Translation gives CAFSVPGQVRYE. The CDR3, in full, reads CAFSVPGQVRYEQYF.

The table lists this clone with many counts. The read halts 3 residues ahead of the CDR3 end, with the missing end drawn from the germline J gene. The rearrangement joins TRBV19 to TRBJ1-1; a possible D gene is TRBD1 (6 bases). Trimming pared 5 bases from V and 4 bases from J, leaving 14 bases between. Germline loops: CDR1 LNHDA, CDR2 SQIVND (reference sequence). The CDR3 is 14 residues long. Partial CDR3 DNA: TGTGCCAGTAGTTCTCGGGTAGGGGGCACTGAA. Translation: CASSSRVGGTE. The whole CDR3 region reads CASSSRVGGTEAFF.

This clone occurred many times. The CDR3 is cut off 3 residues early in the read; its end comes from the germline J gene. The V and J genes are TRBV20-1 and TRBJ2-3, with 12 bases lining up with TRBD2. The V gene's germline CDR1 is DFQATT and CDR2 SNEGSKA (reference sequence). This CDR3 is 13 amino acids long. The CDR3 bases that were read are TGCAGCCGGACTAGCGGGACACCGGGTACG. Translation gives CSRTSGTPGT. The full CDR3 is CSRTSGTPGTQYF.

Concerning this clone: The sequenced fragment ends 3 residues before the CDR3 boundary, so the rest is inferred from the germline J gene. The chain recombines TRBV19 with TRBJ1-3; a possible D gene is TRBD1 (6 bases). This CDR3 region has 13 residues. Trimming left V 7 bases short and J 6 bases short, with 13 bases between. Germline loops: CDR1 LNHDA, CDR2 SQIVND (reference sequence). CDR3 DNA (partial): TGTGCCAGTAAGGAACAGGGACAAAACACC. Its protein is CASKEQGQNT. The entire CDR3 protein reads CASKEQGQNTIYF.

Of note for this clone: The read terminates 3 residues before the CDR3 end, so the remaining end is supplied by the germline J gene. This chain uses TRBV19 with TRBJ1-5; a possible D gene is TRBD1 (6 bases). Germline V gives CDR1 LNHDA, CDR2 SQIVND (reference sequence). The V end lost 7 bases, the J end lost 5 bases, and 18 bases lay between the germline ends. This CDR3 contains 15 residues. The CDR3 protein is CASNPLPQGDQPQHF. The covered CDR3 bases are TGTGCCAGTAACCCCCTCCCACAGGGAGATCAGCCC.

This clone occurred a few times. The read terminates 3 residues ahead of where the CDR3 ends, so the germline J gene completes it. V is TRBV7-8 and J is TRBJ1-3; a weak D match, TRBD1 (6 bases). This CDR3 spans 15 amino acids. Germline V gives CDR1 SGHVS, CDR2 FQNEAQ. Trimming shortened V by 4 bases and J by 4 bases, and 14 bases separated the two germline ends. The CDR3 is CASSYRVPSGNTIYF. Incomplete CDR3 DNA: TGTGCCAGCAGCTACAGGGTTCCGTCAGGAAACACC.

Ten or more counts support this clone. The missing CDR3 end, 3 residues past where the read stops, is filled in from the germline J gene. The V gene is TRBV7-6, the J gene TRBJ2-3, with 9 bases identical to TRBD2. Trimming took 5 bases from V and 0 from J; bases not matched to a gene: 3. This CDR3 is built from 15 residues. Germline V gives CDR1 SGHVS, CDR2 FNYEAQ. CDR3 loop: CASSQTSGSTDTQYF. The CDR3 DNA, read in part, is TGTGCCAGCAGCCAGACTAGCGGAAGCACAGATACG.

This clone was recorded at least ten times. The sequenced fragment ends 3 residues before the CDR3 boundary, so the rest is inferred from the germline J gene. V is TRBV18 and J is TRBJ2-3; D possibly corresponds to TRBD1 (6 bases). V lost 4 bases to trimming and J lost 5 bases, with 7 bases between them. This CDR3 contains 12 residues. Germline V lookup: CDR1 KGHSH, CDR2 LQKENI. The CDR3 sequence is CASSQGEDTQYF. Partial CDR3 DNA: TGTGCCAGCTCACAGGGGGAAGATACG.

This clone appeared many times. The read comes to an end 3 residues before the CDR3 does, leaving the germline J gene to fill in the end. The chain employs TRBV29-1 and TRBJ2-5, with TRBD1 matching 8 bases. Germline CDR1 reads SQVTM; CDR2 reads ANQGSEA. J lost 3 bases, V lost 2 bases, and 5 bases had no gene match. This CDR3 region has 14 residues. The CDR3 spells CSVESPDREETQYF. Incomplete CDR3 DNA: TGCAGCGTTGAAAGCCCGGACAGGGAAGAGACC.

This clone was seen many times. The sequenced fragment ends 3 residues before the CDR3 boundary, so the rest is inferred from the germline J gene. The chain couples TRBV5-6 to TRBJ2-7; 7 bases are a match to TRBD1. Germline V gene sequence: CDR1 SGHDT, CDR2 YYEEEE. J gave up 2 bases and V 1 base, and 6 bases lay outside the gene matches. This CDR3 region has 15 residues. The CDR3 bases that were read are TGTGCCAGCAGCTTGATAGACGGGACAGCCTACGAG. Protein sequence: CASSLIDGTAYE. The complete CDR3 sequence is CASSLIDGTAYEQYF.

Points on this clone: The read terminates 3 residues ahead of where the CDR3 ends, so the germline J gene completes it. Other DNA sequences from this sample encode an identical CDR3 as well. The V gene is TRBV7-9, the J gene TRBJ1-3; D might be TRBD1 (5 bases). The CDR3 runs 14 residues. Per the germline V gene, CDR1 is SEHNR and CDR2 is FQNEAQ (reference sequence). V was cut by 9 bases and J by 4 bases, with 16 bases left in between. The sequenced CDR3 bases are TGTGCCAGTCCGGACCCAGGGCTGGGAAACACC. Amino acid sequence: CASPDPGLGNT. The entire CDR3 reads CASPDPGLGNTIYF. Drawing the rest from reference TRBV7-9 and TRBJ1-3, the complete variable domain is DTGVSQNPRHKITKRGQNVTFRCDPISEHNRLYWYRQTLGQGPEFLTYFQNEAQLEKSRLLSDRFSAERPKGSFSTLEIQRTEQGDSAMYLCASPDPGLGNTIYFGEGSWLTVV.

As concerns this clone: With the read ending 3 residues before the CDR3 end, the germline J gene is used to fill in that end. The chain is built from TRBV18 and TRBJ1-5, with D perhaps TRBD1 (6 bases). V lost 3 bases to trimming and J lost 6 bases, with 15 bases between them. The CDR3 loop spans 15 amino acids. The germline V gene encodes CDR1 KGHSH and CDR2 LQKENI. The CDR3 DNA, read in part, is TGTGCCAGCTCACCCCTAGGGGGGGATGGTCAGCCC. Translation gives CASSPLGGDGQP. The whole CDR3 sequence reads CASSPLGGDGQPQHF.

This clone was recorded a few times. The read falls 3 residues short of the CDR3 end, and the missing part is taken from the germline J gene. This sequence joins TRBV6-4 and TRBJ1-2; TRBD1 agrees at 8 bases. Per the germline V gene, CDR1 is MRHNA and CDR2 is SNTAGT. The CDR3 contains 17 residues. Trimming took 0 bases from V and 1 from J; bases not matched to a gene: 7. The CDR3 is CASSDSAGTGINYGYTF. Partial CDR3 DNA: TGTGCCAGCAGTGACTCGGCCGGGACAGGAATTAACTATGGC.

This clone has just a few counts. The CDR3 is cut off 3 residues early in the read; its end comes from the germline J gene. J is TRBJ1-5 and V is TRBV18, with D possibly matching TRBD1 (5 bases). This CDR3 is built from 15 residues. The V and J ends lost 4 bases and 1 base respectively, with 11 bases between them. The V gene's germline CDR1 is KGHSH and CDR2 LQKENI. The CDR3 bases that were read are TGTGCCAGCTCACGACAGCTCGGGAGCAATCAGCCC. Encoded protein: CASSRQLGSNQP. The CDR3, in full, reads CASSRQLGSNQPQHF.

This clone came up many times. The CDR3 end falls 3 residues outside the read, so it is completed with the germline J gene. This chain links TRBV18 with TRBJ1-4; maybe TRBD1 (5 bases). The V gene lost 4 bases and the J gene lost 5 bases, with 17 bases spanning the gap. The CDR3 runs to 16 residues. Germline V CDR1 and CDR2: KGHSH, LQKENI. CDR3 bases read: TGTGCCAGCTCACTTACTGCGGAGGGGAGGAATGAAAAA. It is translated as CASSLTAEGRNEK. The whole CDR3 is CASSLTAEGRNEKLFF.

This clone was observed many times. The observed sequence ends 3 residues before the CDR3 terminus, with the missing tail filled in from the germline J gene. The chain carries TRBV20-1 and TRBJ1-4; perhaps TRBD1 as D (5 bases). Per the germline V gene, CDR1 is DFQATT and CDR2 is SNEGSKA (reference sequence). The length of the CDR3 is 15 residues. The V end was cut by 0 bases, the J end by 4 bases, with 12 bases between. CDR3 loop: CSARDGRGYNEKLFF. The sequenced part of the CDR3 DNA is TGCAGTGCTAGAGATGGGAGGGGTTATAATGAAAAA.

This clone appeared many times. The CDR3 end falls 3 residues outside the read, so it is completed with the germline J gene. The chain combines TRBV18 with TRBJ2-1; the D gene is possibly TRBD1 (5 bases). Germline CDR1 KGHSH, CDR2 LQKENI. There are 14 residues in the CDR3. V lost 5 bases to trimming and J lost 1 base, with 9 bases between them. The chain's CDR3 is CASSVDSSYNEQFF. Partial CDR3 DNA: TGTGCCAGCTCAGTCGACAGTTCCTACAATGAG.

The table lists this clone with many counts. The read stops 3 residues short of the end of the CDR3; the missing end is completed from the germline J gene. The chain couples TRBV10-1 to TRBJ2-7, with a weak D call TRBD2 (6 bases). Between the trimmed V and J ends, which lost 1 base and 6 bases, there was a span of 13 bases. In germline, CDR1 is WNHNN, CDR2 SYGVQD (reference sequence). The CDR3 consists of 14 residues. The CDR3 bases that were read are TGCGCCAGCAGTGAGTATTTGATCGGGGGCGAG. The encoded protein is CASSEYLIGGE. The entire CDR3 is CASSEYLIGGEQYF.

This clone was found a few times. Coverage ceases 3 residues before the CDR3 finishes, and the germline J gene fills in the end. The V and J genes are TRBV6-4 and TRBJ2-7, with 10 bases identical to TRBD1. The CDR3 is 13 amino acids. V gave up 10 bases and J gave up 5 bases; unmatched junction bases: 8. Germline-derived CDR1 and CDR2 are MRHNA and SNTAGT. CDR3 DNA (partial): TGTGCCAATTCCGGGACAGGGGCCAACGAG. Translated: CANSGTGANE. The complete CDR3 reads CANSGTGANEQYF.

The table lists this clone with a few counts. The CDR3 end is not reached by the read, which stops 3 residues before it; the germline J gene fills it in. The chain uses TRBV20-1 and TRBJ1-1; D is unresolved. Germline V CDR1 and CDR2: DFQATT, SNEGSKA (reference sequence). The CDR3 runs to 12 residues. The sequenced part of the CDR3 DNA is TGCAGTGCTAGAGGGCCGGGTAGAAAA. It is translated as CSARGPGRK. The complete CDR3 reads CSARGPGRKAFF.